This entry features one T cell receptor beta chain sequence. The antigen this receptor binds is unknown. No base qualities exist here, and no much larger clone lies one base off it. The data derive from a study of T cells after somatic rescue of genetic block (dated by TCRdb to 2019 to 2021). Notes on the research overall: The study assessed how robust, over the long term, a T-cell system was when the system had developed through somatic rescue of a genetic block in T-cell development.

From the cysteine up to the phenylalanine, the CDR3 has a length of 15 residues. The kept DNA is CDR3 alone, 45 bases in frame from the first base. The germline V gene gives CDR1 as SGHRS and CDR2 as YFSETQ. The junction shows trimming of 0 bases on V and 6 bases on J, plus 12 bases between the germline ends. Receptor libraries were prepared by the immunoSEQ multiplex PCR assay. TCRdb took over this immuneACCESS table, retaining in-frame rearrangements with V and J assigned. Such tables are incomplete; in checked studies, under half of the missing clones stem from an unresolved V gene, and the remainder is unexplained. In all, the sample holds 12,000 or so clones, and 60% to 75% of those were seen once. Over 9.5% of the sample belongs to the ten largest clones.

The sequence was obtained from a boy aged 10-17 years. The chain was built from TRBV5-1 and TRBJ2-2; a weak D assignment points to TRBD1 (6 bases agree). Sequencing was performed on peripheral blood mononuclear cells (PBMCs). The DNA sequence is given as TGCGCCAGCAGCTTGGGTTGGCAGGGGCCCGGGGAGCTGTTTTTT. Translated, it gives CASSLGWQGPGELFF.